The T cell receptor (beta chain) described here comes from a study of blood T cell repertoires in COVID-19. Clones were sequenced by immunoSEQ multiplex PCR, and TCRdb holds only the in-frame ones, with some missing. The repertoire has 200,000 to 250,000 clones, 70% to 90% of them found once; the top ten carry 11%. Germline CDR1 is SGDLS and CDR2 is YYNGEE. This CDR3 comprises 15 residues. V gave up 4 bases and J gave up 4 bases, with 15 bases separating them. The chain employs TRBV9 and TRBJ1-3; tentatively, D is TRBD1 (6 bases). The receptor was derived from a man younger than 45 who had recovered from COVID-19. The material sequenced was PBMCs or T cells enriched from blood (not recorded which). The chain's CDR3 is CASSTSGVRGNTIYF. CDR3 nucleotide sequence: TGTGCCAGCAGCACCTCAGGGGTGAGAGGAAACACCATATATTTT. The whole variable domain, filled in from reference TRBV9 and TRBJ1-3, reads DSGVTQTPKHLITATGQRVTLRCSPRSGDLSVYWYQQSLDQGLQFLIQYYNGEERAKGNILERFSAQQFPDLHSELNLSSLELGDSALYFCASSTSGVRGNTIYFGEGSWLTVV.